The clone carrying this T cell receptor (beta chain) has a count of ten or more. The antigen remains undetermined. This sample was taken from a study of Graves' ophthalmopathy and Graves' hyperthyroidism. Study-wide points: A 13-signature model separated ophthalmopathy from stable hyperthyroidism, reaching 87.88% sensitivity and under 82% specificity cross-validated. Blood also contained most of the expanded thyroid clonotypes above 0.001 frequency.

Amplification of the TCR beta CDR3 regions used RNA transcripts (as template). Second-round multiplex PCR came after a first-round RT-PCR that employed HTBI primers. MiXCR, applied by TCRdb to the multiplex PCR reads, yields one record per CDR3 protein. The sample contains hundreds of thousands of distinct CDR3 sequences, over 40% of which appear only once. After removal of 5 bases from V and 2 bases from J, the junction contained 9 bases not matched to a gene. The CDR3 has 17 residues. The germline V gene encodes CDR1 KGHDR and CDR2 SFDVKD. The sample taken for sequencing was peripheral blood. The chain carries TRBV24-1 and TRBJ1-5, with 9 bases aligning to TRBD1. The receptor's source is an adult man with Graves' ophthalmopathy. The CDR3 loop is CATSARGTGTGNQPQHF. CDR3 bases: TGTGCCACCAGTGCCCGAGGGACAGGGACCGGCAATCAGCCCCAGCATTTT.